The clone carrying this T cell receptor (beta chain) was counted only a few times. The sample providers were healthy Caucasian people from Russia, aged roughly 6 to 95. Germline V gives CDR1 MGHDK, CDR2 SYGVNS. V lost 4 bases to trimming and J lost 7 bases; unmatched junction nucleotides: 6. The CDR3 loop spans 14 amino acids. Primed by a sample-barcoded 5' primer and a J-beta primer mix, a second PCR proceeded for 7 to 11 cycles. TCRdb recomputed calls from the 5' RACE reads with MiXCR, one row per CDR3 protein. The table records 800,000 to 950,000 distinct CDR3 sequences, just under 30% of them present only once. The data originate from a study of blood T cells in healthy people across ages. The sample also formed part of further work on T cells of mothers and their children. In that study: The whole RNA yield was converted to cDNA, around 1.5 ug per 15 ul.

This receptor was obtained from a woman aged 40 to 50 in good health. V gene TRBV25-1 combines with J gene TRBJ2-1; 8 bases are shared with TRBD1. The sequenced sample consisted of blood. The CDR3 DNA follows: TGTGCCAGCAGTGCGACAGGGGCGGTGAATGAGCAGTTCTTC. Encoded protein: CASSATGAVNEQFF.